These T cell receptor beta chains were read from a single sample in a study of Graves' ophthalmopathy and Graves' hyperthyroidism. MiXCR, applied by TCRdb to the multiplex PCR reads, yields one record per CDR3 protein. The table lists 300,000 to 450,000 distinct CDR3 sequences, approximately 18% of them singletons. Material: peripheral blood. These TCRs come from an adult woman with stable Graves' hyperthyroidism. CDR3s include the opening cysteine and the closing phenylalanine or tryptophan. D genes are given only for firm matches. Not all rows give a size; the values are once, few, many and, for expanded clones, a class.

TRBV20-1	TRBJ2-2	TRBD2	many	TGCAGTGCTAGAGATCCGCGGGAGGTGGGGGAGCTGTTTTTT	CSARDPREVGELFF
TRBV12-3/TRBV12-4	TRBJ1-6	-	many	TGTGCCAGCAGCCAAGGGGGGTGGGGGAGCTCCTATAATTCACCCCTCCACTTT	CASSQGGWGSSYNSPLHF
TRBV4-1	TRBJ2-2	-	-	TGCGCCAGCAGCCAAGATCGCGGGCCAGGAGGGGAGCTGTTTTTT	CASSQDRGPGGELFF
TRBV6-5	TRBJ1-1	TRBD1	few	TGTGCCAGCAGTTACGGGCCGGGACAGGGGAATCTTAGAGCCTTCTTT	CASSYGPGQGNLRAFF
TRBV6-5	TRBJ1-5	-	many	TGTGCCAGCAGTCGCTTCAGAACGGACAATCAGCCCCAGCATTTT	CASSRFRTDNQPQHF
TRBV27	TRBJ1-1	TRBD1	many	TGTGCCAGCACCGGACAGGGGAACACTGAAGCTTTCTTT	CASTGQGNTEAFF
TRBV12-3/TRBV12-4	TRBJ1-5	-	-	TGTGCCAGCAGGCAACAGGGCAGTCAGCCCCAGCATTTT	CASRQQGSQPQHF
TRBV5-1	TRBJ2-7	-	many	TGCGCCAGCAGCGTCGACTTCTACGAGCAGTACTTC	CASSVDFYEQYF
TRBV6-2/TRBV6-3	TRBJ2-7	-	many	TGTGCCAGCAGTCCACCGCTTTCGACTACCTCCTACGAGCAGTACTTC	CASSPPLSTTSYEQYF
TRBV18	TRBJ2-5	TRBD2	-	TGTGCCAGCTCACCAATCTTTGGGACTAGAGAAGAGACCCAGTACTTC	CASSPIFGTREETQYF
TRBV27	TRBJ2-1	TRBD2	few	TGTGCCAGCAGTTTAGCGGGAGAGTACAATGAGCAGTTCTTC	CASSLAGEYNEQFF
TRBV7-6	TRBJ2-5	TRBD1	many	TGTGCCAGCAGCTCCCGGGACAGCCAAGAGACCCAGTACTTC	CASSSRDSQETQYF
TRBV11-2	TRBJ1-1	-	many	TGTGCCAGCAGCTTAGTTCTCGTGACACGCGCGAACACTGAAGCTTTCTTT	CASSLVLVTRANTEAFF
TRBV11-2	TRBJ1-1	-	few	TGTGCCAGCAGCTTAGTAGGTGTCTTGAACACTGAAGCTTTCTTT	CASSLVGVLNTEAFF
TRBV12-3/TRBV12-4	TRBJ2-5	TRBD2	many	TGTGCCAGCAGTTTCCCCGGACTAGCGGGAAGGGAGACCCAGTACTTC	CASSFPGLAGRETQYF
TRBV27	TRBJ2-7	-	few	TGTGCCAGCAGTTCCACCGACACCCTCTACGAGCAGTACTTC	CASSSTDTLYEQYF
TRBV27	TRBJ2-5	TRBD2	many	TGTGCCAGCAGTTTGACTAGCGGGAGACTACGGCCCCTCTTC	CASSLTSGRLRPLF
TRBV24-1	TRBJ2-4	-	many	TGTGCCACCAGTGATCCAGGGGAAAACATTCAGTACTTC	CATSDPGENIQYF
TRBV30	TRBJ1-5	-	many	TGTGCCTGGGGGAGGTTAAATCAGCCCCAGCATTTT	CAWGRLNQPQHF
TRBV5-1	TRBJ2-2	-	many	TGCGCCAGCAGCTCGGCCCAGGGGAACACCGGGGAGCTGTTTTTT	CASSSAQGNTGELFF
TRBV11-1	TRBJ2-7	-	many	TGTGCCAGCAGCTCCGTACCGGACCGTGAGGGGTACGAGCAGTACTTC	CASSSVPDREGYEQYF
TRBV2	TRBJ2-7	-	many	TGTGCCAGCAGTGGCGGGCTCTACGAGCAGTACTTC	CASSGGLYEQYF
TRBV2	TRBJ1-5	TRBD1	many	TGTGCCAGCAGGGGAGACAGGGGGCGAAGTCAGCCCCAGCATTTT	CASRGDRGRSQPQHF
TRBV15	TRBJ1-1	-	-	TGTGCCACCAGCCCACGGGTGGACAGGAACACTGAAGCTTTCTTT	CATSPRVDRNTEAFF
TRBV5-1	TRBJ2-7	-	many	TGCGCCAGCAGCTTGGACGCCGCTCTTGGGTACGAGCAGTACTTC	CASSLDAALGYEQYF
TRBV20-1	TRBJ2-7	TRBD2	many	TGCAGTGCTTCCAACCTCTGGCGGGAGGGGTCCTACGAGCAGTACTTC	CSASNLWREGSYEQYF
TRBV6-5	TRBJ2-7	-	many	TGTGCCAGCAGTTATGTTTTCGGCTACGAGCAGTACTTC	CASSYVFGYEQYF